Below, one T cell receptor (beta chain) is given with its context. The entry originates in a study of blood T cell repertoires in COVID-19. Background on the study: Whether acute or convalescent, the COVID-19 samples came from the United States, Italy and Spain. T cells, B-cell-depleted T cells, or PBMCs supplied cDNA or gDNA.

As handled by the study authors: Estimates of nucleated cell counts were drawn from the amplification of reference gene primers. Libraries were prepared by immunoSEQ multiplex PCR; TCRdb keeps only in-frame clonotypes and omits some of them. V and J calls and clone size are given by that table; D and trimming were obtained from the DNA. The sample lists about 130,000 clones; 75% to 90% were seen once. Those enrolled in Seattle joined during active infection and were followed longitudinally afterward. Germline V lookup: CDR1 SGHDT, CDR2 YYEEEE. V was shortened by 0 bases and J by 4 bases, with 10 bases between the two germline ends. CDR3 length: 14 residues.

The sequence was obtained from a woman older than 75 with COVID-19, enrolled during active disease. The chain links TRBV5-6 to TRBJ1-2, with D perhaps matching TRBD1 (6 bases). Sequenced: peripheral blood. CDR3 sequence: CASSLAGTPYGYTF. The CDR3 DNA reads TGTGCCAGCAGCTTGGCCGGGACACCCTATGGCTACACCTTC. Filled out from reference TRBV5-6 and TRBJ1-2, the complete variable domain reads DAGVTQSPTHLIKTRGQQVTLRCSPKSGHDTVSWYQQALGQGPQFIFQYYEEEERQRGNFPDRFSGHQFPNYSSELNVNALLLGDSALYLCASSLAGTPYGYTFGSGTRLTVV.